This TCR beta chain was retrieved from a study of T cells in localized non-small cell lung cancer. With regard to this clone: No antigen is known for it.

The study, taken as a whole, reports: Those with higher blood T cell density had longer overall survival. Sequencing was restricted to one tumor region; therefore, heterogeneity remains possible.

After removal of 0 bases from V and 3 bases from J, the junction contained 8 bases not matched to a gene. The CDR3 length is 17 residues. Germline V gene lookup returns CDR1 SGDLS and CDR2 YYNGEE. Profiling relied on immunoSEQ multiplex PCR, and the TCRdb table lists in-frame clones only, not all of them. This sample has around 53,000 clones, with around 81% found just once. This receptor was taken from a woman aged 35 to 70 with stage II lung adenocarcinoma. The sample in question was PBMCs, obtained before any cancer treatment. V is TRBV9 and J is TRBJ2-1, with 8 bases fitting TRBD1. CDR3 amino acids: CASSVAPGQGLYNEQFF. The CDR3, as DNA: TGTGCCAGCAGCGTAGCTCCCGGACAGGGACTCTACAATGAGCAGTTCTTC.